Listed below are T cell receptor beta chains from one sample, sequenced in a study of T-cell memory formation after mild COVID-19. TCRdb recomputed calls from the 5' RACE reads with MiXCR, one row per CDR3 protein. The table records around 200,000 distinct CDR3 sequences, around 25% of them present only once. Source material: PBMCs or a T cell subset sorted from them (not recorded which). The receptor source for this set is an adult woman who had mild COVID-19 (a few samples of this study predate the infection). Cell type and time point are not known. The CDR3 runs from the conserved cysteine through the conserved F or W. The D gene is left open where the match is weak. A row's size may be missing; if present it is once, few, many or a size class.

V,J,size,D,DNA,CDR3
TRBV29-1,TRBJ2-3,.,.,TGCAGCGTTGAAGATCGGGCGGGTTCTAGCACAGATACGCAGTATTTT,CSVEDRAGSSTDTQYF
TRBV18,TRBJ2-3,.,TRBD2,TGTGCCAGCTCCGGCGGGACTAGCGGGAGGAGGAGTACGCAGTATTTT,CASSGGTSGRRSTQYF
TRBV7-9,TRBJ2-1,few,.,TGTGCCAGCAGCCCGGGGGCAAAGGAGTTCTTC,CASSPGAKEFF
TRBV4-1,TRBJ2-6,few,.,TGCGCCAGCAGCCAAGGTTCTAGGAGAATCGCTGGGGCCAACGTCCTGACTTTC,CASSQGSRRIAGANVLTF
TRBV7-2,TRBJ2-1,many,TRBD2,TGTGCCAGCAGCTTGGGCCGGTCTAGCGGGAGCAATGAGCAGTTCTTC,CASSLGRSSGSNEQFF
TRBV7-6,TRBJ2-1,.,TRBD2,TGTGCCAGCAGCTTAGAAAGACTAGCCCACTACAATGAGCAGTTCTTC,CASSLERLAHYNEQFF
TRBV4-1,TRBJ2-7,few,TRBD2,TGCGCCAGCAGCCCTACTGGGACTAGCGGGAAGAGCTCCTACGAGCAGTACTTC,CASSPTGTSGKSSYEQYF
TRBV6-6,TRBJ2-1,.,TRBD1,TGTGCCAGCAGTTACTACGCCGCGACAGGGGATGAGCAGTTCTTC,CASSYYAATGDEQFF
TRBV11-3,TRBJ2-1,.,.,TGTGCCAGCAGCTTAGTTTCCTACAATGAGCAGTTCTTC,CASSLVSYNEQFF
TRBV7-6,TRBJ2-5,.,.,TGTGCCAGCAGCTTAGAGCGCGGGACCCAGTACTTC,CASSLERGTQYF
TRBV12-3/TRBV12-4,TRBJ1-5,.,.,TGTGCCAGCAGCTCACACGTCGGGGATCAGCCCCAGCATTTT,CASSSHVGDQPQHF
TRBV20-1,TRBJ2-5,few,TRBD1,TGCAGTGCTAGAAGACAGGGAGCGAAGACCCAGTACTTC,CSARRQGAKTQYF
TRBV20-1,TRBJ2-1,.,TRBD2,TGCAGTGTTTGGAACGGGACTAGCCCCTACAATGAGCAGTTCTTC,CSVWNGTSPYNEQFF
TRBV9,TRBJ2-2,.,TRBD2,TGTGCCAGCAGCGTCAACCAGGGACTAGCGGGAGGGAACACCGGGGAGCTGTTTTTT,CASSVNQGLAGGNTGELFF
TRBV14,TRBJ2-5,few,TRBD2,TGTGCCAGCAGCCGGGGACCAGGCGGGGGGGCCTCAGAGACCCAGTACTTC,CASSRGPGGGASETQYF
TRBV6-2/TRBV6-3,TRBJ2-6,.,TRBD1,TGTGCCAGCAGTTCACAGGGGACTGGGGCCAACGTCCTGACTTTC,CASSSQGTGANVLTF
TRBV12-3/TRBV12-4,TRBJ1-1,.,.,TGTGCCAGCAGTTTAAAGGGTACGAACACTGAAGCTTTCTTT,CASSLKGTNTEAFF
TRBV20-1,TRBJ1-1,.,.,TGCAGTGCTAGTCAGGGAGCCTATGAAGCTTTCTTT,CSASQGAYEAFF
TRBV19,TRBJ2-2,few,.,TGTGCCAGTAGTGTACAGGGTTCCACCGGGGAGCTGTTTTTT,CASSVQGSTGELFF
TRBV16,TRBJ1-1,few,.,TGTGCCAGCAGCCAACTGGGCTCGGAAGCGGTCTTT,CASSQLGSEAVF
TRBV20-1,TRBJ2-1,.,TRBD2,TGCAGTGCTAATCCGACTAGCGACTCCTACAATGAGCAGTTCTTC,CSANPTSDSYNEQFF